These 10 T cell receptor beta chains were sequenced from one sample in a study of T cell repertoires in cytomegalovirus infection. One entry per CDR3 protein, called by TCRdb with MiXCR from the reads. The sample records more than 500,000 distinct CDR3 sequences, more than 15% being singletons. The specimen was CD8+ T cells from PBMCs. The source is a human donor in good health (CMV status not recorded). Some clones in this sample may be carry-over from other donors' samples.

This clonotype was observed at least ten times. CDR3: CASSLRGTGTAEQYF. CDR3 in DNA: TGTGCCAGCAGCTTGAGGGGGACAGGTACCGCCGAGCAGTACTTC. This rearrangement joins TRBV7-6 to TRBJ2-7, with 8 bases fitting TRBD1. Germline CDR1 is SGHVS and CDR2 is FNYEAQ. The CDR3 is 15 residues long. V was clipped by 3 bases and J by 6 bases; unmatched bases: 10.

This clonotype was found many times. The V and J genes are TRBV7-4 and TRBJ2-1, with TRBD1 identical over 9 bases. This CDR3 has 15 residues. With 3 bases clipped from V and 4 bases from J, the junction kept 4 bases outside the gene matches. Germline-derived CDR1 and CDR2 are SGHVT and SQSDAQ. The CDR3 bases are TGTGCCAGCAGCTTTCGGGACAGGGAATACAATGAGCAGTTCTTC. Its translation: CASSFRDREYNEQFF. The full variable domain, completed using reference TRBV7-4 and TRBJ2-1, is GAGVSQSPRYKVAKRGRDVALRCDSISGHVTLYWYRQTLGQGSEVLTYSQSDAQRDKSGRPSGRFSAERPERSVSTLKIQRTEQGDSAVYLCASSFRDREYNEQFFGPGTRLTVL.

This clonotype was found a few times. V usage is TRBV10-3 and J usage is TRBJ1-2; 10 positions match TRBD1. In germline, CDR1 is ENHRY, CDR2 SYGVKD. Unmatched junction bases numbered 6, after V lost 6 bases and J lost 2 bases. The CDR3 length is 15 residues. Here the CDR3 DNA reads TGTGCCATCAGCGAGACAGGGGGCCCGAACTATGGCTACACCTTC. The encoded protein is CAISETGGPNYGYTF.

The V gene is TRBV5-1, the J gene TRBJ2-5; D call uncertain. With 0 bases removed from V and 7 bases from J, the gap between germline ends came to 13 bases. The CDR3 loop spans 14 amino acids. The germline V gene encodes CDR1 SGHRS and CDR2 YFSETQ. The CDR3: CASSLEYPAGTQYF. CDR3 DNA sequence: TGCGCCAGCAGCTTGGAGTATCCCGCCGGGACCCAGTACTTC.

The chain recombines TRBV18 with TRBJ1-4; 10 bases are shared with TRBD1. The V and J ends lost 0 bases and 2 bases, in that order; junction bases with no gene match: 0. CDR3 length equals 16 residues. Germline V gives CDR1 KGHSH, CDR2 LQKENI. The CDR3 DNA follows: TGTGCCAGCTCACCACCGGACAGGGGGACTAATGAAAAACTGTTTTTT. It encodes CASSPPDRGTNEKLFF.

This clonotype came up many times. The V gene is TRBV5-1, the J gene TRBJ2-5, with 13 nucleotides matching TRBD2. The CDR3 loop spans 16 amino acids. Germline CDR1 is SGHRS and CDR2 is YFSETQ. The trim removed 2 bases at V and 4 bases at J, leaving 5 bases unmatched. The CDR3 bases are TGCGCCAGCAGCTTCACTAGCGGGGGGGCCGGAGAGACCCAGTACTTC. It yields the protein CASSFTSGGAGETQYF. Filled out from reference TRBV5-1 and TRBJ2-5, the complete variable domain reads KAGVTQTPRYLIKTRGQQVTLSCSPISGHRSVSWYQQTPGQGLQFLFEYFSETQRNKGNFPGRFSGRQFSNSRSEMNVSTLELGDSALYLCASSFTSGGAGETQYFGPGTRLLVL.

This chain connects TRBV19 to TRBJ1-2; no clear D. Deletions cut 5 bases from V and 5 bases from J, with 6 bases between. Germline CDR1 LNHDA, CDR2 SQIVND (reference sequence). CDR3 length: 11 residues. The CDR3 DNA reads TGTGCCAGTAGTGTGAGGTATGGCTACACCTTC. Amino acid sequence: CASSVRYGYTF.

This clonotype occurred many times. The chain employs TRBV19 and TRBJ2-1; TRBD1 aligns across 8 bases. The germline gives CDR1 LNHDA, CDR2 SQIVND (reference sequence). The CDR3 has 15 amino acids. V gave up 0 bases and J gave up 5 bases; unmatched junction bases: 3. The CDR3, as DNA: TGTGCCAGTAGTATAGACGACAGGGGAAACAATGAGCAGTTCTTC. This encodes CASSIDDRGNNEQFF.

The V gene is TRBV14, the J gene TRBJ2-5, with D tentatively TRBD1 or TRBD2 (5 bases each). The germline V and J ends were trimmed by 4 bases and 5 bases, with 14 bases remaining between them. Germline loops: CDR1 SGHDN, CDR2 FVKESK. The CDR3 extends over 14 amino acids. In DNA form, the CDR3 reads TGTGCCAGCAGCCGCGTAGGGACGGGGGAGACCCAGTACTTC. It specifies CASSRVGTGETQYF.

Concerning this clonotype: A much more abundant neighbour one base away suggests this may be a read error. The rearrangement links TRBV7-8 to TRBJ1-5; D remains ambiguous. This CDR3 comprises 15 residues. Per germline, CDR1 SGHVS and CDR2 FQNEAQ. CDR3 amino acids: CARSLVSHSNQPQHF. The CDR3 DNA reads as TGTGCCAGAAGCTTAGTGAGTCATAGCAATCAGCCCCAGCATTTT. The whole variable domain, remainder taken from reference TRBV7-8 and TRBJ1-5, is GAGVSQSPRYKVAKRGQDVALRCDPISGHVSLFWYQQALGQGPEFLTYFQNEAQLDKSGLPSDRFFAERPEGSVSTLKIQRTQQEDSAVYLCARSLVSHSNQPQHFGDGTRLSIL.